This paragraph covers one TCR beta chain sequence. The clone's antigen remains unknown. The sample holds no much larger clone one base away, and base qualities are not on file. Genomic DNA was isolated from the sorted cells so that the TCRbeta CDR3 region could be sequenced. The immunoSEQ Assay was used for sequencing of TCRbeta CDR3 regions. Entries here come from immuneACCESS through TCRdb and include only in-frame sequences with V and J called. Some clones fail to appear in such tables; in the studies checked, an unresolved V gene covers under half of the shortfall, and the cause of the remainder is unknown. This sample is represented by tens of thousands of clones; roughly 90% of them were singletons. More than 15% of the sample is in the top ten clones. CDR1 LGHNA and CDR2 YSLEER were looked up in the germline V gene. V is cut by 1 base and J by 3 bases, and the space between the germline ends is 6 bases. Including cysteine and phenylalanine, the CDR3 has 14 amino acids. Of all the DNA, just the CDR3 is kept, 42 bases in frame from base 1.

The data belong to a study of OX40 agonist ivuxolimab in advanced cancers. About the study as a whole: Ivuxolimab was a fully human IgG2 agonistic monoclonal antibody targeting the costimulatory receptor OX40 (CD134). Intravenous ivuxolimab was administered to patients every 2 weeks at six dose levels: 0.01, 0.1, 0.3, 1.5, 3 and 10 mg/kg. Of the 50 to 55 dose-escalation patients, hepatocellular carcinoma was present in approximately 20, melanoma in around 15, renal cell carcinoma in 9 and head and neck cancer in 9. In the dose-escalation cohort, approximately 80% of patients were male, and the mean age was 60 years with a range of roughly 23 to 79. Patients were allowed to have had prior anti-PD-1, anti-PD-L1 or anti-CTLA-4 therapy, and approximately 40% of the dose-escalation patients had previously received checkpoint inhibitors. Three dose-escalation patients achieved partial responses, one with hepatocellular carcinoma and two with cutaneous melanoma. Peripheral TCRbeta sequencing aimed to test whether ivuxolimab altered TCR sequence diversity and caused clonal T-cell expansion. The paper reports the monotherapy dose-escalation portion (N of about 52 patients) of the phase I ivuxolimab trial.

The study at large found these results: At doses of 0.1 to 3.0 mg/kg, clonal expansion of both CD4+ and CD8+ blood T cells was observed from baseline to week 6. In the 0.1-3.0 mg/kg groups, partial responders had among the lowest normalized peripheral clonal expansion, particularly in CD8+ T cells. After ivuxolimab, more expanded clones were found on average in CD8+ T cells than in CD4+ T cells. Low levels of normalized T-cell clonal expansion were also seen in some patients who did not respond. The antigen specificity of the peripheral T cells that underwent clonal expansion was not determined.

The trial excluded patients who had a history of autoimmune disease or who were on systemic immunosuppression. Peripheral blood for TCR sequencing was collected from all dose cohorts at baseline, on cycle 4 day 1, and on cycle 7 day 1. The samples were taken from a phase I, first-in-human, multicenter, open-label dose-escalation trial of ivuxolimab. The trial enrolled adults with locally advanced or metastatic head and neck squamous cell, hepatocellular, melanoma or renal cell carcinoma. CD4+ and CD8+ T cells were sorted separately from peripheral blood before TCR sequencing. The input for sequencing was CD4+ or CD8+ T cells sorted from blood, taken in a trial of the OX40 agonist ivuxolimab. The sequence links TRBV4-3 to TRBJ2-2, with no reliable assignment of the D segment. The source of this sequence is an adult with an advanced solid tumor such as melanoma, head and neck, liver or kidney cancer. The sequenced DNA is TGCGCCAGCAGCCAAGTTGGTGACACCGGGGAGCTGTTTTTT. It translates to CASSQVGDTGELFF.